The source of this T cell receptor beta chain is a study of cytomegalovirus exposure and HLA in healthy donors. In the PCR, 60 Vbeta and 13 Jbeta primers were used. Profiling relied on immunoSEQ multiplex PCR, and the TCRdb table lists in-frame clones only, not all of them. Found here are approximately 60,000 clones; the top ten clones hold under 7%. The V end was cut by 4 bases, the J end by 6 bases, with 11 bases between. From germline, CDR1 is SGHRS and CDR2 YFSETQ. The CDR3 totals 12 residues. The sample consisted of PBMCs. J is TRBJ2-7 and V is TRBV5-1, with D possibly being TRBD1 (5 bases). This receptor was identified in a man younger than 45 in good health and CMV-seropositive. For the CDR3, the DNA is TGCGCCAGCAGCACAGAAAGGGGCGAGCAGTACTTC. Protein sequence: CASSTERGEQYF.